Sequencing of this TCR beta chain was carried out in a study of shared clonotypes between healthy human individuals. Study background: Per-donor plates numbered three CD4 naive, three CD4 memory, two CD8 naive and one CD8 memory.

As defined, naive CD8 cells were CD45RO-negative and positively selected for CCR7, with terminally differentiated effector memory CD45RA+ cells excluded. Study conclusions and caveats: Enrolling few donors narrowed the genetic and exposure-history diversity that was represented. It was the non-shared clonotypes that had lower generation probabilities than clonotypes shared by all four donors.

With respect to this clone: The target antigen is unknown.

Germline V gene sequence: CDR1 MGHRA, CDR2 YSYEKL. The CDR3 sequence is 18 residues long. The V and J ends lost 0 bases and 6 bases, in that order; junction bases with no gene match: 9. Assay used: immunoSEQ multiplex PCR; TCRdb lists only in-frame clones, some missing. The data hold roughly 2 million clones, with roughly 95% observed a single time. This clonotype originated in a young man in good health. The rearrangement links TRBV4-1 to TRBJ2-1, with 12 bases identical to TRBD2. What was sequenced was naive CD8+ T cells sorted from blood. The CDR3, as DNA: TGCGCCAGCAGCCAAGATCGGCTCGGACTAGCGGGGTCCAATGAGCAGTTCTTC. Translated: CASSQDRLGLAGSNEQFF.